The 3 T cell receptor beta chains listed next were all sequenced from one sample in a study of blood T cells in healthy people across ages. The use of a sample-barcoded 5' primer and a J-beta primer mix characterized a second PCR of roughly 6 to 11 cycles. In TCRdb, the 5' RACE reads were re-called with MiXCR into one record per CDR3 protein. Of around 1,500,000 distinct CDR3 sequences in the sample, approximately 30% were seen once. The sequencing input was blood. The receptors originated from a woman in her thirties in good health.

The chain uses TRBV4-1 and TRBJ1-2; TRBD1 might be the D (5 bases). CDR3 size: 14 residues. The germline gives CDR1 MGHRA, CDR2 YSYEKL. V lost 5 bases and J 3 bases, leaving 13 bases between the germline ends. CDR3 sequence reads: CASSGQGKDYGYTF. DNA of the CDR3: TGCGCCAGCAGCGGTCAGGGTAAGGACTATGGCTACACCTTC.

The chain has TRBV5-1 and TRBJ2-1; TRBD1 matches at 8 bases. Germline CDR1 and CDR2: SGHRS and YFSETQ. This CDR3 contains 15 residues. After removal of 7 bases from V and 3 bases from J, the junction contained 9 bases not matched to a gene. The CDR3 loop reads CASCPGTGNYNEQFF. DNA for the CDR3: TGCGCCAGCTGCCCCGGGACAGGCAACTACAATGAGCAGTTCTTC.

This clonotype has just a few counts. V usage is TRBV6-2 or TRBV6-3 and J usage is TRBJ2-7, with D tentatively TRBD2 (7 bases). CDR3 length: 14 residues. Trimming removed 5 bases from V and 5 bases from J, with 16 bases in between. Germline CDR1 MNHEY, CDR2 SVGEGT. The CDR3 DNA reads TGTGCCAGCAGTCCCAGGGGAAGCGGGAACGAGCAGTACTTC. It codes for CASSPRGSGNEQYF.